This T cell receptor (beta chain) was obtained from a study of cytomegalovirus exposure and HLA in healthy donors. Study-wide context: An early data release held 79 million or so unique TCRs from HLA-typed donors. Whole-study results and caveats: In an earlier analysis, in roughly 600 donors, most V segments appeared productive either ~87% or ~30% of the time. Later analysis demonstrated an association between a missense DCLRE1C variant and TCR beta V- and J-gene trimming.

Amplification used 60 Vbeta primers and 13 Jbeta primers. TCRdb keeps only in-frame clones here, not all; method: immunoSEQ multiplex PCR. The sample includes approximately 150,000 clones, around four fifths seen only once; the top ten take over 10%. For this clone: The antigen is not known.

With 8 bases clipped from V and 3 bases from J, the junction kept 1 base outside the gene matches. The CDR3 is made up of 11 amino acids. Germline-derived CDR1 and CDR2 are SNHLY and FYNNEI. The sequence came from a woman aged 45-65 years in good health and CMV-seropositive. The gene calls are TRBV2 and TRBJ2-7; TRBD1 agrees at 7 bases. Input material: PBMCs. The CDR3 is CASRQGYEQYF. The CDR3 region has the DNA TGTGCCAGCCGACAGGGCTACGAGCAGTACTTC.